This TCR beta chain was recovered during a study of blood T cell repertoires in COVID-19. Background on the study: Acute and convalescent COVID-19 samples came from the United States, Italy and Spain. The cDNA or gDNA used as material had been derived from T cells, B-cell-depleted T cells, or PBMCs.

Trimming cost V 4 bases and J 5 bases; bases outside gene matches: 12. The CDR3 runs to 15 residues. Germline V CDR1 and CDR2: SQVTM, ANQGSEA. In the study's own analysis: Amplified reference gene primers provided the basis for estimating nucleated cell counts. Some clones are missing from TCRdb's copy, which holds only in-frame ones; the method was immunoSEQ multiplex PCR. That table gives V, J and clone size, and the DNA gave D and trimming. The sample holds 55,000 to 80,000 clones; around four fifths are singletons and the top ten take 5% to 6.5%. Sequencing input: peripheral blood. This clonotype was sampled from a man over 45 with active COVID-19. V gene TRBV29-1 combines with J gene TRBJ2-5; 8 bases map to TRBD1. DNA for the CDR3: TGCAGCGTTGTCAATACCGGACAGGGTGGGGAGACCCAGTACTTC. Its protein product is CSVVNTGQGGETQYF.